The 21 T cell receptor beta chains below were found in one sample sequenced in a study of blood T cell repertoires in COVID-19. Sequencing was performed with immunoSEQ multiplex PCR; in TCRdb, only in-frame clones are kept and a portion is missing. The table records 55,000 to 80,000 clones, roughly 87% of them present only once. Sequencing was done on a sample of peripheral blood. All receptors come from a man older than 75 with acute or convalescent COVID-19.

The V and J genes are TRBV2 and TRBJ2-3; 12 bases align to TRBD2. The V gene's germline CDR1 is SNHLY and CDR2 FYNNEI. This CDR3 contains 15 residues. V was clipped by 8 bases and J by 6 bases; unmatched bases: 9. The CDR3: CASLILGTSGDTQYF. The CDR3 DNA follows: TGTGCCAGCTTGATACTCGGGACTAGCGGGGATACGCAGTATTTT.

This chain uses TRBV5-1 with TRBJ1-1, with 8 positions matching TRBD1. The CDR3 is 18 residues long. Germline lookup yields CDR1 SGHRS and CDR2 YFSETQ. With V trimmed by 0 bases and J by 1 base, 11 bases remained unmatched. CDR3 in amino acids: CASSLDVAGGAWNTEAFF. CDR3 DNA sequence: TGCGCCAGCAGCTTGGATGTAGCAGGGGGCGCATGGAACACTGAAGCTTTCTTT.

The chain carries TRBV5-1 and TRBJ2-7; 8 nucleotides match TRBD2. Germline values: CDR1 SGHRS, CDR2 YFSETQ. After removal of 0 bases from V and 4 bases from J, the junction contained 6 bases not matched to a gene. This CDR3 spans 15 amino acids. This CDR3 reads CASSLVLAGPYEQYF. Here the CDR3 DNA reads TGCGCCAGCAGCTTGGTCCTAGCGGGTCCGTACGAGCAGTACTTC.

Here the CDR3 DNA reads TGTGCCAGCGCGGGTTTAAATGAAAAACTGTTTTTT. Its protein product is CASAGLNEKLFF. This chain links TRBV11-2 with TRBJ1-4, with D uncertain. Per germline, CDR1 SGHAT and CDR2 FQNNGV. Trimming stripped 8 bases from V and 5 bases from J, with 9 bases between. There are 12 residues in the CDR3.

The chain joins TRBV9 to TRBJ2-5, with TRBD1 identical over 10 bases. The CDR3 contains 15 residues. Germline lookup yields CDR1 SGDLS and CDR2 YYNGEE. J lost 6 bases, V lost 0 bases, and 5 bases had no gene match. Here the CDR3 reads CASSVGQGARKTQYF. DNA for the CDR3: TGTGCCAGCAGCGTAGGACAGGGGGCGAGGAAGACCCAGTACTTC.

This clone was seen only once. The chain uses TRBV15 and TRBJ1-2, with D possibly TRBD1 on 5 matching bases. CDR1 LNHNV and CDR2 YYDKDF come from the germline V gene (reference sequence). This CDR3 is built from 14 residues. Trimming left V 3 bases short and J 4 bases short, with 12 bases between. The CDR3 nucleotides read TGTGCCACCAGCAGTTCGGGGGAGGGCTATGGCTACACCTTC. It codes for CATSSSGEGYGYTF.

In DNA form, the CDR3 reads TGTGCCACCAGCAGAGATTGGACTAGCGGGAACTCGGAGCAGTTCTTC. Translating it yields CATSRDWTSGNSEQFF. V is TRBV15 and J is TRBJ2-1, with TRBD2 matching 12 bases. Germline assignment: CDR1 LNHNV and CDR2 YYDKDF (reference sequence). The CDR3 covers 16 residues. Germline trimming cut 0 bases from V and 10 bases from J; bases unmatched to any gene: 7.

The rearrangement links TRBV5-4 to TRBJ1-6; D is ambiguous. With 0 bases removed from V and 8 bases from J, the gap between germline ends came to 9 bases. Per the germline V gene, CDR1 is SGHNT and CDR2 is YYREEE (reference sequence). This CDR3 has 14 residues. CDR3 nucleotide sequence: TGTGCCAGCAGCTTGGGAGGGTGGGATTCACCCCTCCACTTT. It translates to CASSLGGWDSPLHF.

This chain links TRBV18 with TRBJ2-3, with a tentative D call TRBD2 (6 bases). Germline V CDR1 and CDR2: KGHSH, LQKENI. CDR3 length equals 15 residues. V lost 0 bases and J 5 bases, leaving 12 bases between the germline ends. In DNA, the CDR3 is TGTGCCAGCTCACCACCGGAAAAGGGAGGAGATACGCAGTATTTT. Amino acids: CASSPPEKGGDTQYF.

The chain couples TRBV4-1 to TRBJ1-2; TRBD1 might be the D (6 bases). V was clipped by 0 bases and J by 8 bases, with 16 bases between them. CDR3 length: 15 amino acids. Germline CDR1 is MGHRA and CDR2 is YSYEKL. CDR3 loop: CASSQDLTGKYGYTF. The CDR3 DNA follows: TGCGCCAGCAGCCAAGATCTTACAGGGAAGTACGGCTACACCTTC.

This clone was detected only a few times. The genes are TRBV11-2 and TRBJ2-2; 9 bases align to TRBD1. The trim removed 3 bases at V and 6 bases at J, leaving 5 bases unmatched. The germline V gene has CDR1 SGHAT and CDR2 FQNNGV. The CDR3 contains 15 residues. CDR3 amino acids: CASSFSGTGSGELFF. The CDR3 nucleotides read TGTGCCAGCAGCTTTTCCGGGACAGGGTCCGGGGAGCTGTTTTTT.

The chain recombines TRBV30 with TRBJ1-3; D not certain. The germline V gene has CDR1 GTSNPN and CDR2 SVGIG (reference sequence). The V end was cut by 3 bases, the J end by 3 bases, with 3 bases between. The CDR3 is 11 residues long. CDR3 protein: CAWSVGNTIYF. The CDR3 DNA follows: TGTGCCTGGAGCGTTGGAAACACCATATATTTT.

The rearrangement uses TRBV5-1 and TRBJ2-1; 9 bases are shared with TRBD1. This CDR3 is 15 amino acids long. V lost 4 bases to trimming and J lost 7 bases; unmatched junction nucleotides: 9. Germline V lookup: CDR1 SGHRS, CDR2 YFSETQ. CDR3: CASSAQGARLNEQFF. The CDR3 DNA reads TGCGCCAGCAGCGCACAGGGGGCCCGATTAAATGAGCAGTTCTTC.

The V call is TRBV9, the J call TRBJ2-7; D is unresolved. Germline lookup yields CDR1 SGDLS and CDR2 YYNGEE. The CDR3 contains 14 residues. V was shortened by 0 bases and J by 2 bases, with 9 bases between the two germline ends. CDR3 coding DNA: TGTGCCAGCAGCGTAGACCCCCTAGCCTACGAGCAGTACTTC. Its protein is CASSVDPLAYEQYF.

In the case of this clone: Other nucleotide sequences from this sample produce the same CDR3. The V gene is TRBV27, the J gene TRBJ1-5; D is ambiguous. Per the germline V gene, CDR1 is MNHEY and CDR2 is SMNVEV (reference sequence). CDR3 size: 13 residues. Trimming shortened V by 5 bases and J by 3 bases, and 8 bases separated the two germline ends. DNA for the CDR3: TGTGCCAGCAGTCTGGCGGTCAATCAGCCCCAGCATTTT. Translation gives CASSLAVNQPQHF.

The V call is TRBV5-1, the J call TRBJ2-3, with 15 bases aligning to TRBD2. There are 16 residues in the CDR3. Germline CDR1 and CDR2: SGHRS and YFSETQ. V dropped 0 bases and J dropped 5; count of bases not matched to a gene: 1. The DNA of the CDR3 is TGCGCCAGCAGCTTGGGGACTAGCGGGAGGGGAGATACGCAGTATTTT. It encodes CASSLGTSGRGDTQYF.

The CDR3 DNA reads as TGTGCCAGCAGCTTGGTGGCACAAGGGGGAGAGACCCAGTACTTC. This sequence encodes CASSLVAQGGETQYF. The chain recombines TRBV5-4 with TRBJ2-5; possibly TRBD1 for D (6 bases). This CDR3 region has 15 residues. Trimming removed 0 bases at V and 4 bases at J, with 13 bases between. From germline, CDR1 is SGHNT and CDR2 YYREEE (reference sequence). The full variable domain, its missing parts supplied by reference TRBV5-4 and TRBJ2-5, is ETGVTQSPTHLIKTRGQQVTLRCSSQSGHNTVSWYQQALGQGPQFIFQYYREEENGRGNFPPRFSGLQFPNYSSELNVNALELDDSALYLCASSLVAQGGETQYFGPGTRLLVL.

The rearrangement joins TRBV19 to TRBJ2-1; D is ambiguous. Germline values: CDR1 LNHDA, CDR2 SQIVND (reference sequence). The V end was cut by 2 bases, the J end by 1 base, with 12 bases between. The CDR3 spans 16 residues. The CDR3 DNA reads TGTGCCAGTAGTATAAACAGACAAACTTCCTACAATGAGCAGTTCTTC. Protein sequence: CASSINRQTSYNEQFF.

The genes are TRBV27 and TRBJ2-7, with D possibly matching TRBD1 (5 bases). The germline V gene has CDR1 MNHEY and CDR2 SMNVEV (reference sequence). The CDR3 covers 13 residues. V gave up 6 bases and J gave up 2 bases, with 11 bases separating them. The CDR3 nucleotides read TGTGCCAGCAGAAGGGGCCAAGCCTACGAGCAGTACTTC. Its protein is CASRRGQAYEQYF.

The chain has TRBV2 and TRBJ1-1, with a possible D match to TRBD1 (5 bases). CDR3 size: 13 residues. The germline V and J ends were trimmed by 4 bases and 3 bases, with 9 bases remaining between them. The germline V gene has CDR1 SNHLY and CDR2 FYNNEI. CDR3: CASSGQLDTEAFF. The CDR3 nucleotides are TGTGCCAGCAGTGGACAGCTCGACACTGAAGCTTTCTTT.

The chain combines TRBV4-1 with TRBJ1-3, with unresolved D. CDR3 length: 14 residues. V was pared by 4 bases and J by 3 bases, with 10 bases between. The germline V gene has CDR1 MGHRA and CDR2 YSYEKL. The CDR3 spells CASSLEGSGNTIYF. The CDR3 DNA sequence: TGCGCCAGCAGCCTTGAGGGCAGTGGAAACACCATATATTTT.